This TCR beta chain was recorded in a study of cytomegalovirus exposure and HLA in healthy donors. The length of the CDR3 is 16 residues. V lost 5 bases and J lost 8, with 21 bases in between. Per the germline V gene, CDR1 is MDHEN and CDR2 is SYDVKM. Unrecorded immune exposure was likely among donors, who were nominally healthy when sampled. It was with 60 Vbeta and 13 Jbeta primers that the PCR ran. Sequenced by immunoSEQ multiplex PCR; TCRdb stores in-frame clones only, minus some. The repertoire holds 200,000 to 250,000 clones, with about 80% as singletons. Study-level points and caveats: Solely CMV serostatus was available to characterize immune exposure. Reports state that TCR beta sequences accurately predicted most subjects' HLA-A and HLA-B alleles.

Comment on this clone: Its antigen is undetermined.

This TCR came from a young woman in good health and CMV-seronegative. Sequenced: PBMCs. The chain links TRBV28 to TRBJ1-4; D possibly corresponds to TRBD1 (5 bases). CDR3: CASSLSDRLSIEKLFF. CDR3 in DNA: TGTGCCAGCAGTCTGTCTGACAGATTAAGTATCGAAAAACTGTTTTTT.